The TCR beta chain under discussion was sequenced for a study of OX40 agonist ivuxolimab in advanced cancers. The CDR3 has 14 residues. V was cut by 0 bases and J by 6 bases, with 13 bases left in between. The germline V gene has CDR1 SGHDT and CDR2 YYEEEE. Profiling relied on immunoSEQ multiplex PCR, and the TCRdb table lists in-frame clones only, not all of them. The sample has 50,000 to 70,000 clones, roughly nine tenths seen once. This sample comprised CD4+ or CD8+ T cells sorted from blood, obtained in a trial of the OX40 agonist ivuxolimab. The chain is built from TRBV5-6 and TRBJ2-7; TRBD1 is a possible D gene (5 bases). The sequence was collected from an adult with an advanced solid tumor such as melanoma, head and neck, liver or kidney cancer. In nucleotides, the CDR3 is TGTGCCAGCAGCTTGGACAGGACCCCAAGCGAGCAGTACTTC. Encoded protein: CASSLDRTPSEQYF. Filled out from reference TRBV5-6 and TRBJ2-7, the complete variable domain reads DAGVTQSPTHLIKTRGQQVTLRCSPKSGHDTVSWYQQALGQGPQFIFQYYEEEERQRGNFPDRFSGHQFPNYSSELNVNALLLGDSALYLCASSLDRTPSEQYFGPGTRLTVT.